The clone carrying this T cell receptor beta chain was picked up a small number of times. Its target is not known. This entry comes from a study of blood T cells in healthy people across ages. Trimming removed 1 base at V and 5 bases at J, with 14 bases between. The CDR3 is made up of 15 amino acids. Germline V gene sequence: CDR1 SGHDN, CDR2 FVKESK. Study-wide findings and caveats: As naive T cell percentage varied, TCR beta diversity correlated strongly with it. The lack of PBMC sorting stopped any conclusive naive versus antigen-experienced comparison. Higher diversity, along with more naive CD4+ cells, distinguished long-lived donors from aged donors.

Alongside a J-beta primer mix, a sample-barcoded 5' primer served in a second PCR lasting roughly 7 to 11 cycles. A template-switch adaptor with 12 random nucleotides tagged each cDNA molecule. TCRdb re-called the 5' RACE reads through MiXCR, storing one row per CDR3 protein. The table records about 1,600,000 distinct CDR3 sequences, 42% of them present only once. The sequenced material came from blood. This chain connects TRBV14 to TRBJ1-1; D uncertain. The TCR was taken from a woman aged 18-35 years in good health. CDR3 region: CASSQVPDLGTEAFF. CDR3 bases: TGTGCCAGCAGCCAAGTCCCAGACTTGGGTACTGAAGCTTTCTTT.